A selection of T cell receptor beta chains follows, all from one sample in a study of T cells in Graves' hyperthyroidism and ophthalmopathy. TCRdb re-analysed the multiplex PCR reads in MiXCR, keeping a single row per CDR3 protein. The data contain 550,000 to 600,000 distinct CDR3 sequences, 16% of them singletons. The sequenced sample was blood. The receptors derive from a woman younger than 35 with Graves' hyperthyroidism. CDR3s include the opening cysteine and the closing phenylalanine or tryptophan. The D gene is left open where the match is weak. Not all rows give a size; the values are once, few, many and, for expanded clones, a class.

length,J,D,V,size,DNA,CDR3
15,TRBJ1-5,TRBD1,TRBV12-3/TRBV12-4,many,TGTGCCAGCAGTAACTCGGGACAGCTCAATCAGCCCCAGCATTTT,CASSNSGQLNQPQHF
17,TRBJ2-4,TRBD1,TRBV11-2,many,TGTGCCAGCAGCCCAAGGACAGGGGTCTTGGCCAAAAACATTCAGTACTTC,CASSPRTGVLAKNIQYF
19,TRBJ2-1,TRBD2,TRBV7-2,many,TGTGCCAGCAGACGACCGGGACTAGCGGGGGGGTACTCCTACAATGAGCAGTTCTTC,CASRRPGLAGGYSYNEQFF
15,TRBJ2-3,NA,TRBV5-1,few,TGCGCCAGCAGCTTAAGAGGGGGGAACACAGATACGCAGTATTTT,CASSLRGGNTDTQYF
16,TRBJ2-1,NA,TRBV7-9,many,TGTGCCAGCAGCTGGGGGCCCCTTGTTAGGGCTGGCGAGCAGTTCTTC,CASSWGPLVRAGEQFF
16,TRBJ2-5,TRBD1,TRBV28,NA,TGTGCCAGCAGTTTTAGGTTCGGGACAGGGGAAGAGACCCAGTACTTC,CASSFRFGTGEETQYF
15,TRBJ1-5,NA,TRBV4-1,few,TGCGCCAGCAGCCAAGGGGGGGGGTTAAATCAGCCCCAGCATTTT,CASSQGGGLNQPQHF
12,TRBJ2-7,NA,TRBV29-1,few,TGCAGCGTTGGCCTGGGAACCTACGAGCAGTACTTC,CSVGLGTYEQYF
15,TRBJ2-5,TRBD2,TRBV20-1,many,TGCAGTGCTAGAAGCGCACGGGGGGGCCAGAAGACCCAGTACTTC,CSARSARGGQKTQYF
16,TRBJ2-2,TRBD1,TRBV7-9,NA,TGTGCCAGCAAAGTCCTAGGACAGGGGAACACCGGGGAGCTGTTTTTT,CASKVLGQGNTGELFF
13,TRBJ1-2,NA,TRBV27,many,TGTGCCAGCAGTACGGTCAAAGGCTATGGCTACACCTTC,CASSTVKGYGYTF
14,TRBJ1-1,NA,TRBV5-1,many,TGCGCCAGCAGCTTGGGTGTCCTGAACACTGAAGCTTTCTTT,CASSLGVLNTEAFF
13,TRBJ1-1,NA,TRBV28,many,TGTGCCAGCAGTTTATCAATCCCAGGTGAAGCTTTCTTT,CASSLSIPGEAFF
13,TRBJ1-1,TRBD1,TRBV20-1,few,TGCAGTGCTAGAGAGGAGTCAGGGGGTGAGGCTTTCTTT,CSAREESGGEAFF
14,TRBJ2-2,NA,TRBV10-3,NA,TGTGCCACGCAGGGCGACTCGCACACCGGGGAGCTGTTTTTT,CATQGDSHTGELFF
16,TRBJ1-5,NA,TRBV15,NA,TGTGCCACCAGCAGAGATGTGGGGGTCATCAATCAGCCCCAGCATTTT,CATSRDVGVINQPQHF
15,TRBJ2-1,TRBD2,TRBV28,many,TGTGCCAGCAGTTTATCCCCCCGACTAGCAGATGAGCAGTTCTTC,CASSLSPRLADEQFF
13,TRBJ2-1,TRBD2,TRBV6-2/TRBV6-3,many,TGTGCCAGCAGTCCGCGGGGGGGCGATGAGCAGTTCTTC,CASSPRGGDEQFF
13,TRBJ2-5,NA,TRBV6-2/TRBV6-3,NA,TGTGCCAGCAGTTATTACGGCGGGGAGACCCAGTACTTC,CASSYYGGETQYF
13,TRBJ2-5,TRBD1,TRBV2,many,TGTGCCGGCCACCCACAGGGGGAAGAGACCCAGTACTTC,CAGHPQGEETQYF
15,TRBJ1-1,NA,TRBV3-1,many,TGTGCCAGCAGCCAAGGACAGGCAATGAACACTGAAGCTTTCTTT,CASSQGQAMNTEAFF
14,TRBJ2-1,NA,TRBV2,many,TGTGCCAGCAGTGTGCGCAGCAGCTACAATGAGCAGTTCTTC,CASSVRSSYNEQFF
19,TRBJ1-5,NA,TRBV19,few,TGTGCCAGTAGTATTAAGGTGGCTAAGGGGGGAAGAAGCAATCAGCCCCAGCATTTT,CASSIKVAKGGRSNQPQHF
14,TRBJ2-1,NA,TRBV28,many,TGTGCCAGCAGTGGGCGCCAACAGCCAAATGAGCAGTTCTTC,CASSGRQQPNEQFF
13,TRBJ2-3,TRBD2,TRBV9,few,TGTGCCAGCAGCGTGACTAGCCCAGATACGCAGTATTTT,CASSVTSPDTQYF
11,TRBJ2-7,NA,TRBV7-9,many,TGTGCCAGCAGCTTACAGCAGGAGCAGTACTTC,CASSLQQEQYF
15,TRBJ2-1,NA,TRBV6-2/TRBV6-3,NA,TGTGCCAGCAGTTATAGGGGGGTTGCGTACAATGAGCAGTTCTTC,CASSYRGVAYNEQFF
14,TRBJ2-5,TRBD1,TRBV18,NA,TGTGCCAGCTCACCAAAAACAGGGGGAGAGACCCAGTACTTC,CASSPKTGGETQYF
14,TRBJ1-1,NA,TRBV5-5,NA,TGTGCCAGCAGTGCCCTGGGGGGAGGGACTGAAGCTTTCTTT,CASSALGGGTEAFF
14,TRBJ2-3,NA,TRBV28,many,TGTGCCAGCAGTTCGAGGACTGGGACAGATACGCAGTATTTT,CASSSRTGTDTQYF
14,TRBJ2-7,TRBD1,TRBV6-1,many,TGTGCCAGCAGTACGGGACAGAGAAGCTACGAGCAGTACTTC,CASSTGQRSYEQYF
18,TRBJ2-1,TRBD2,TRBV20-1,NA,TGCAGTGCTAGAGATTTTGGGCCTAGGGGCGGGAGAGGCAATGAGCAGTTCTTC,CSARDFGPRGGRGNEQFF
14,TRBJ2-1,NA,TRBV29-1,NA,TGCAGCGTTGAAGCTCCTGAGGGGGGAGGAGAGCAGTTCTTC,CSVEAPEGGGEQFF
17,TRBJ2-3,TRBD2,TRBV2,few,TGTGCCAGCATAAGGCGGGGGGACCGTGTTATCACAGATACGCAGTATTTT,CASIRRGDRVITDTQYF
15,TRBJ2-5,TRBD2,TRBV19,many,TGTGCCAGTAGTATAGGACTAGCGGGGGGACAGACCCAGTACTTC,CASSIGLAGGQTQYF
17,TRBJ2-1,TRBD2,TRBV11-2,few,TGTGCCAGCAGAGGGACTAGCGGGAGACTCATGCACAATGAGCAGTTCTTC,CASRGTSGRLMHNEQFF
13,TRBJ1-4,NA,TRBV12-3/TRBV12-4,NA,TGTGCCAGCAGTTTGCAGGGAGATGAAAAACTGTTTTTT,CASSLQGDEKLFF
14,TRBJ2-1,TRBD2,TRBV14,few,TGTGCCAGCAGCCAACTAGCGGGAGAACGTGAGCAGTTCTTC,CASSQLAGEREQFF
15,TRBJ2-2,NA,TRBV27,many,TGTGCCAGCAAGGGCGGTTGGACGGACACCGGGGAGCTGTTTTTT,CASKGGWTDTGELFF
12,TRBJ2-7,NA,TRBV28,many,TGTGCCAGCAGTTTCGGGACTTACAAGCAGTACTTC,CASSFGTYKQYF
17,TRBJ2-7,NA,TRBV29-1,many,TGCAGCCTCAAAAAGGGGGGAGGGGGGACAAGGACCTACGAGCAGTACTTC,CSLKKGGGGTRTYEQYF
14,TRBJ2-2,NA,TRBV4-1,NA,TGCGCCAGCAGCCAAGACAGGGTCACCGGGGAGCTGTTTTTT,CASSQDRVTGELFF